The entry below describes one TCR beta chain. This clonotype was counted a few times. Its antigen has not been determined. Base qualities are not recorded, but no much larger clone differs from it by a single base. Library prep was done by PCR. Sequencing was carried out with an Illumina HiSeq 2500. TCR library preparation used molecular barcoding, with unique molecular identifiers applied to normalize quantification of the TCRbeta repertoire. The public sequencing data were trimmed at Q25 with fastp and processed into clonotypes with MiXCR by TCRdb, which kept only in-frame beta chains. Rows with a matching CDR3 protein are joined into one entry that keeps the most common DNA and genes. This sample holds about 420,000 distinct CDR3 sequences; 11% were observed only once. The top ten hold 5% to 6.5% of the sample. This sample was taken from a study of T-cell reconstitution after alpha-beta-depleted transplantation in children (dated by TCRdb to the mid-2010s). Study-wide context: The study quantitatively tracked T-cell immune reconstitution after TCRalphabeta/CD19-depleted allogeneic hematopoietic cell transplantation in children using TCR repertoire profiling.

V sheds 0 bases and J sheds 9 bases, leaving 15 bases between their ends. The CDR3 starts with the cysteine, ends with the phenylalanine, and has 15 residues. Only CDR3 DNA is held: 45 bases, read in frame from base 1. Looking up the germline V gene yields CDR1 KGHSH and CDR2 LQKENI. This receptor chain uses TRBV18 and TRBJ2-1; no D gene call is confident. This TCR was sampled from a human donor who donated a stem cell graft to a child with acute myeloid leukemia. The sequencing used PBMCs from the stem cell graft donor, collected from the stem cell graft. The sequence in DNA is TGTGCCAGCTCACCACCGAATGGCAGGCCCTTTGAGCAGTTCTTC. It translates as CASSPPNGRPFEQFF.